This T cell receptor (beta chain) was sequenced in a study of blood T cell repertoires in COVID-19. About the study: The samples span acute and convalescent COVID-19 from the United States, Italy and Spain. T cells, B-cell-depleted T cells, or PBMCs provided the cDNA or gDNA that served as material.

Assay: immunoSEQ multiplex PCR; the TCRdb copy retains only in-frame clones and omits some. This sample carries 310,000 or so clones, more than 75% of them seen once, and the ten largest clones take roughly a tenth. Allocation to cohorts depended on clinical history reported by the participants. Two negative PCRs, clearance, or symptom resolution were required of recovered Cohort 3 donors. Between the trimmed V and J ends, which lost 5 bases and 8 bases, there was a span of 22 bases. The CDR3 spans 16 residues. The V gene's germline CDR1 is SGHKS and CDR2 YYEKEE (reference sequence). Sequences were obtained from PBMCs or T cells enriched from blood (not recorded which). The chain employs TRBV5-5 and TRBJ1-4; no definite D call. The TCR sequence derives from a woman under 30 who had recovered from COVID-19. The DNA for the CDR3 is TGTGCCAGCAGAACGCACCCGGGTAACGATGGCGAAAAACTGTTTTTT. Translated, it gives CASRTHPGNDGEKLFF.